This entry lists 6 T cell receptor beta chains sequenced from one sample in a study of OX40 agonist ivuxolimab in advanced cancers. Clones were read by immunoSEQ multiplex PCR, and TCRdb kept only the in-frame ones, dropping some. The data show about 22,000 clones, with 80% to 85% seen just once and 35% to 40% held by the top ten. Sequenced material: CD4+ or CD8+ T cells sorted from blood, taken in a trial of the OX40 agonist ivuxolimab. These receptors were obtained from an adult with an advanced solid tumor such as melanoma, head and neck, liver or kidney cancer.

The chain couples TRBV25-1 to TRBJ2-2, with 8 bases aligning to TRBD2. CDR1 and CDR2 from the germline V gene are MGHDK and SYGVNS. There are 16 residues in the CDR3. J lost 4 bases, V lost 1 base, and 5 bases had no gene match. CDR3 region: CASSESGGGRTGELFF. The CDR3 nucleotides are TGTGCCAGCAGTGAATCCGGGGGGGGCCGCACCGGGGAGCTGTTTTTT. Full variable domain (remainder filled in from reference TRBV25-1 and TRBJ2-2): EADIYQTPRYLVIGTGKKITLECSQTMGHDKMYWYQQDPGMELHLIHYSYGVNSTEKGDLSSESTVSRIRTEHFPLTLESARPSHTSQYLCASSESGGGRTGELFFGEGSRLTVL.

This clone was seen a handful of times. This chain joins TRBV5-1 and TRBJ2-5, with 12 bases aligning to TRBD2. V trimming: 4 bases; J trimming: 1 base; junction bases outside the gene matches: 5. The CDR3 is 16 amino acids. Germline CDR1 is SGHRS and CDR2 is YFSETQ. CDR3 sequence reads: CASSEGLAGLQETQYF. The CDR3 DNA reads TGCGCCAGCAGCGAGGGACTAGCGGGTCTCCAAGAGACCCAGTACTTC. Full variable domain (rest looked up from reference TRBV5-1 and TRBJ2-5): KAGVTQTPRYLIKTRGQQVTLSCSPISGHRSVSWYQQTPGQGLQFLFEYFSETQRNKGNFPGRFSGRQFSNSRSEMNVSTLELGDSALYLCASSEGLAGLQETQYFGPGTRLLVL.

This chain joins TRBV7-8 and TRBJ2-3; D gene unclear. V was cut by 3 bases and J by 0 bases, with 7 bases left in between. Germline V lookup: CDR1 SGHVS, CDR2 FQNEAQ. This CDR3 contains 14 residues. CDR3 protein: CASSFQFSTDTQYF. DNA of the CDR3: TGTGCCAGCAGCTTTCAGTTTAGCACAGATACGCAGTATTTT.

This clone was observed a single time. This rearrangement joins TRBV7-6 to TRBJ1-4; D is possibly TRBD1 (6 bases). The length of the CDR3 is 14 residues. Germline loops: CDR1 SGHVS, CDR2 FNYEAQ. Between the trimmed V and J ends, which lost 5 bases and 8 bases, there was a span of 15 bases. CDR3 sequence: CASSPRQEYEKLFF. CDR3 coding DNA: TGTGCCAGCAGCCCTCGACAGGAGTACGAAAAACTGTTTTTT.

The table lists this clone with a few counts. The chain has TRBV19 and TRBJ2-5, with D hard to call. CDR1 is LNHDA and CDR2 is SQIVND in the germline V gene (reference sequence). V lost 1 base and J 4 bases, leaving 10 bases between the germline ends. The CDR3 has 14 residues. The DNA of the CDR3 is TGTGCCAGTAGTATAGGCATAGGGCTAGAGACCCAGTACTTC. It codes for CASSIGIGLETQYF.

The chain carries TRBV7-6 and TRBJ2-5; perhaps TRBD1 as D (6 bases). Germline V gene lookup returns CDR1 SGHVS and CDR2 FNYEAQ. V was pared by 5 bases and J by 5 bases, with 15 bases between. The CDR3 has 14 amino acids. CDR3 coding DNA: TGTGCCAGCAGCCCCCCAGGGGCCAGGGAGACCCAGTACTTC. The encoded protein is CASSPPGARETQYF.